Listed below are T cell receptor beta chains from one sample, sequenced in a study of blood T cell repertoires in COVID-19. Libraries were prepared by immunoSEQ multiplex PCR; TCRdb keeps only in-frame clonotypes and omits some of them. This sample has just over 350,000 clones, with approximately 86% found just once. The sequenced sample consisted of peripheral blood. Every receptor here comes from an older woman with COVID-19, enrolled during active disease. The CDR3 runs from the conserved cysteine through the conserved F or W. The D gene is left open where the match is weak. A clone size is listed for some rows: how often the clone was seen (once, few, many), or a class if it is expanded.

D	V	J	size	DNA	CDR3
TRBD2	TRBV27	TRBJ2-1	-	TGTGCCAGCAGTTCCTCGGGACTAGCGGTTTCCTACAATGAGCAGTTCTTC	CASSSSGLAVSYNEQFF
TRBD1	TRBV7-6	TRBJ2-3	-	TGTGCCAGCAGCTTAGACAGGGGGCGAGATACGCAGTATTTT	CASSLDRGRDTQYF
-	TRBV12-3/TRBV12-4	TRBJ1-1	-	TGTGCCAGCTCCGCGATTTTCGTTGAAGCTTTCTTT	CASSAIFVEAFF
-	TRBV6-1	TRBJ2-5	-	TGTGCAGGAAGGGCAGGGGCTTATGCCCAAGAGACCCAGTACTTC	CAGRAGAYAQETQYF
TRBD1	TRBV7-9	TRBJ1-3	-	TGTGCCAGCAGCTCACAGGGGACTGCTGGAAACACCATATATTTT	CASSSQGTAGNTIYF
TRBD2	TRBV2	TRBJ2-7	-	TGTGCCAGCATTAGCGGGGGGCTTCCCTACGAGCAGTACTTC	CASISGGLPYEQYF
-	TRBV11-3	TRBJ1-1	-	TGTGCCAGCTTCCCTCGGGGGGGAGTCATGAACACTGAAGCTTTCTTT	CASFPRGGVMNTEAFF
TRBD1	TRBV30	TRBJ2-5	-	TGTGCCTGGAGTGCCCTCGGGACAGGGGCCGAGACCCAGTACTTC	CAWSALGTGAETQYF
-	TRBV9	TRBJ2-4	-	TGTGCCAGCACCGGGGTGGACAACATTCAGTACTTC	CASTGVDNIQYF
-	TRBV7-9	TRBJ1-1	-	TGTGCCAGCAGCCCCATCGGAGGGACGGGAACTGAAGCTTTCTTT	CASSPIGGTGTEAFF
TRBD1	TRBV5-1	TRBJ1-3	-	TGCGCCAGCAGCTTACAGGGGTTTGCTGGAAACACCATATATTTT	CASSLQGFAGNTIYF
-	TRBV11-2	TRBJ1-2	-	TGTGCCAGCAGCTTACCAGGATTAAGAAAGGGCTACACCTTC	CASSLPGLRKGYTF
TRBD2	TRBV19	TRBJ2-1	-	TGTGCCAGTAGTATAAGTAGCGGGGGGTACAATGAGCAGTTCTTC	CASSISSGGYNEQFF
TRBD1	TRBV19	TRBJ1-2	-	TGTGCCAGTAGTAGGCGGGACAGGGATTGGGTCTATGGCTACACCTTC	CASSRRDRDWVYGYTF
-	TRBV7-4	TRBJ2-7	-	TGTGCCAGCAGCTTTTCCGGGAGGAGGGGGTCCCATCTCGAGCAGTACTTC	CASSFSGRRGSHLEQYF
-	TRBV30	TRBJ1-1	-	TGTGCCTGGAGCTTCTTTGTGAACACTGAAGCTTTCTTT	CAWSFFVNTEAFF
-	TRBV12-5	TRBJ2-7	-	TGTGCTAGTGGTTTGTCAAGAGGAAACAACGAACCCTACGAGCAGTACTTC	CASGLSRGNNEPYEQYF
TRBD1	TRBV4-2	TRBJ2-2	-	TGTGCCAGCAGCCAAGATCGGTGGCGGCCAGGGGGCAACACCGGGGAGCTGTTTTTT	CASSQDRWRPGGNTGELFF
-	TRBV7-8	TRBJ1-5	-	TGTGCCAGCAGCCCCCGCGGGGGTGATGGTCAGCCCCAGCATTTT	CASSPRGGDGQPQHF
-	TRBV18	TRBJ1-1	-	TGTGCCAGCTCACGACAGAATCTGAACACTGAAGCTTTCTTT	CASSRQNLNTEAFF
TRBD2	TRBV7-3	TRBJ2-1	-	TGTGCCAGCAGCTCGGGACTAGACTCCTACAATGAGCAGTTCTTC	CASSSGLDSYNEQFF
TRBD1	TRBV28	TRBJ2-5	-	TGTGCCAGCAAGGGCGGGACAGGTCAAGAGACCCAGTACTTC	CASKGGTGQETQYF
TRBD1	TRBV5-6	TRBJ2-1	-	TGTGCCAGCAGGTCGACAGGGGGACATGGCTCCTACAATGAGCAGTTCTTC	CASRSTGGHGSYNEQFF
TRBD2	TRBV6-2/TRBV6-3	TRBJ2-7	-	TGTGCCAGCAGTTCCTCCGGGACTAGCGGACCCTCCTTCTCCTACGAGCAGTACTTC	CASSSSGTSGPSFSYEQYF
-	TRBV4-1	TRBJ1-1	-	TGCGCCAGCAGCCAACGCCACCTCCACCGGGGGGCTGGGACTGAAGCTTTCTTT	CASSQRHLHRGAGTEAFF
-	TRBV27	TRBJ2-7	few	TGTGCCAGCAGTTTTGGCGGGGGCTCCTCCTACGAGCAGTACTTC	CASSFGGGSSYEQYF
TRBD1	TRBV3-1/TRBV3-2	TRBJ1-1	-	TGTGCCAGCAGCCAAGGACAGGGTGCTGAAGCTTTCTTT	CASSQGQGAEAFF
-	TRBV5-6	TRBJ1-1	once	TGTGCCAGCAGCTTGGTTCGGCAGGGGAACACTGAAGCTTTCTTT	CASSLVRQGNTEAFF
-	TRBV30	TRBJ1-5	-	TGTGCCTGGAGCCCTCTAAGCGGGGCGAGCAATCAGCCCCAGCATTTT	CAWSPLSGASNQPQHF